These 10 T cell receptor beta chains were sequenced from one sample in a study of early T cells in non-severe SARS-CoV-2 infection. MiXCR was run by TCRdb on the 5' RACE reads, yielding one entry per CDR3 protein. This sample has fewer than 75,000 distinct CDR3 sequences, with 20% found just once. Sequenced material: whole blood, taken at baseline. Every receptor here comes from an adult who was a healthcare worker with PCR-confirmed SARS-CoV-2 infection or an uninfected control (not recorded which).

The chain is built from TRBV11-2 and TRBJ1-2; D possibly corresponds to TRBD1 (6 bases). Looked up from germline, CDR1 is SGHAT and CDR2 is FQNNGV. The CDR3 has 12 residues. Between the trimmed V and J ends, which lost 5 bases and 7 bases, there was a span of 11 bases. The CDR3 spells CASSPTGPGYTF. Written as DNA, the CDR3 is TGTGCCAGCAGCCCAACAGGGCCTGGCTACACCTTC.

In this sample, this clonotype turned up many times. This CDR3 is CASSLTGTSGEEQYF. The DNA for the CDR3 is TGTGCCAGCAGCCTTACCGGGACTAGCGGGGAAGAGCAGTACTTC. The rearrangement uses TRBV6-2 or TRBV6-3 and TRBJ2-7; 13 positions match TRBD2. Germline V gives CDR1 MNHEY, CDR2 SVGEGT. This CDR3 region has 15 residues. Trimming took 6 bases from V and 7 from J; bases not matched to a gene: 9.

In its sample, this clonotype ranks as medium-sized. The DNA for the CDR3 is TGTGCCAGCAGCCAGGAGGGGGGAATGGCCCCCTACGAGCAGTACTTC. Protein sequence: CASSQEGGMAPYEQYF. This rearrangement joins TRBV7-9 to TRBJ2-7; either TRBD1 or TRBD2 may fit D (6 bases each). The CDR3 length is 16 residues. Germline V gene lookup returns CDR1 SEHNR and CDR2 FQNEAQ (reference sequence). The V gene lost 5 bases and the J gene lost 2 bases, with 19 bases spanning the gap.

This clonotype was counted only a few times. The chain recombines TRBV13 with TRBJ2-7; D ambiguous. The germline V gene encodes CDR1 PRHDT and CDR2 FYEKMQ (reference sequence). V lost 0 bases and J lost 1, with 13 bases in between. The CDR3 runs to 16 residues. CDR3 in amino acids: CASSLGVGRRSYEQYF. CDR3 nucleotide sequence: TGTGCCAGCAGCTTAGGGGTCGGCAGGCGATCCTACGAGCAGTACTTC.

The chain couples TRBV12-3 or TRBV12-4 to TRBJ1-1; possibly TRBD1 for D (5 bases). The CDR3 loop spans 14 amino acids. Trimming left V 3 bases short and J 4 bases short, with 12 bases between. DNA for the CDR3: TGTGCCAGCAGTTTCGGGGGTGCTGTCACTGAAGCTTTCTTT. The encoded protein is CASSFGGAVTEAFF.

This chain links TRBV2 with TRBJ2-2; 10 nucleotides line up with TRBD2. The CDR3 contains 17 residues. With 3 bases clipped from V and 6 bases from J, the junction kept 10 bases outside the gene matches. The germline gives CDR1 SNHLY, CDR2 FYNNEI. The CDR3, as DNA: TGTGCCAGCAGTGACCGAACCCTAGCGGGGGTATCCGGGGAGCTGTTTTTT. Amino acids: CASSDRTLAGVSGELFF.

In this sample, this clonotype turned up a few times. The J gene is TRBJ1-1, the V gene TRBV7-9; 7 positions agree with TRBD1. From germline, CDR1 is SEHNR and CDR2 FQNEAQ (reference sequence). CDR3 length: 13 amino acids. The V segment lost 3 bases and the J segment 8 bases; nucleotides outside the gene matches: 6. CDR3 DNA sequence: TGTGCCAGCAGCTTCCACAGGGGAACCGAAGCTTTCTTT. Amino acid sequence: CASSFHRGTEAFF.

This clonotype was found many times. CDR3 DNA: TGTGCCAGCAGTACAGGACTAGCGGGGAAAGGGCAGTTCTTC. It specifies CASSTGLAGKGQFF. The chain links TRBV7-8 to TRBJ2-1; 12 bases map to TRBD2. Unmatched junction bases numbered 9, after V lost 6 bases and J lost 12 bases. The V gene's germline CDR1 is SGHVS and CDR2 FQNEAQ. The CDR3 spans 14 residues.

On this clonotype: A much bigger clone sits one base away, suggesting this may be a read error. J is TRBJ2-5 and V is TRBV7-7, with D unclear. The germline V gene encodes CDR1 SSHAT and CDR2 FNYEAQ (reference sequence). Trimming stripped 1 base from V and 4 bases from J, with 7 bases between. CDR3 size: 13 residues. CDR3 nucleotides: TGTGCCAGCAGCTTAGACTGGGGAGAGACCCAGTACTTC. Amino acids: CASSLDWGETQYF.

This chain links TRBV12-3 or TRBV12-4 with TRBJ2-7; D possibly corresponds to TRBD1 (5 bases). Trimming pared 6 bases from V and 7 bases from J, leaving 13 bases between. The CDR3 spans 12 residues. The CDR3 nucleotides are TGTGCCAGCAGCTCAGGGATCGGAGAGCAGTACTTC. The encoded protein is CASSSGIGEQYF.